The entry below gives a single TCR beta chain sequence along with its context. Antigen: not known. Other DNA sequences in this sample translate to the same CDR3. This record belongs to a study of cytomegalovirus exposure and HLA in healthy donors. Study details: An earlier analysis found 110 million or so unique TCR beta sequences from 150 million to 200 million T cells. Inside one of the first data releases sat 80 million to 95 million unique TCRs taken from HLA-typed donors. Findings and limits, study-wide: In an earlier analysis, in roughly 600 donors, most V segments appeared productive either ~87% or ~30% of the time.

Amplification used 60 Vbeta primers and 13 Jbeta primers. The repertoire was sequenced with immunoSEQ multiplex PCR; TCRdb's copy has only in-frame clones and lacks some. The data show just over 150,000 clones, approximately 82% seen once. Donors counted as nominally healthy when sampled, yet unrecorded immune exposures were likely. CDR1 is MNHEY and CDR2 is SMNVEV in the germline V gene (reference sequence). Trimming took 3 bases from V and 0 from J, leaving 9 bases between them. The CDR3 extends over 15 amino acids. Sequenced sample: PBMCs. The chain carries TRBV27 and TRBJ1-5; a weak D match, TRBD1 (6 bases). The clonotype comes from a woman aged 45 to 65 in good health and CMV-seropositive. DNA of the CDR3: TGTGCCAGCAGTTTGGGAGGGGGTAGCAATCAGCCCCAGCATTTT. This gives the protein CASSLGGGSNQPQHF.